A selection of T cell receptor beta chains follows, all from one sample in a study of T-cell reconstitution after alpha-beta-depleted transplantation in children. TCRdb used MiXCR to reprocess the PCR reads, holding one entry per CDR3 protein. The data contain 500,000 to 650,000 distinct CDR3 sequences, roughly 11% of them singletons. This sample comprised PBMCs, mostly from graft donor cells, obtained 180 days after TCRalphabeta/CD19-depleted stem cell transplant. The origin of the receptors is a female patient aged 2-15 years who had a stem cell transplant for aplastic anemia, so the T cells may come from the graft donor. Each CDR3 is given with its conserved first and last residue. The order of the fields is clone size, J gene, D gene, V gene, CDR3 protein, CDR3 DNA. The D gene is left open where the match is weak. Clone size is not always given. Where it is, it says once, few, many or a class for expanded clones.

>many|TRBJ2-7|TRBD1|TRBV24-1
CATSDSGTGRYEQYF
TGTGCCACCAGTGACTCCGGGACAGGGAGATACGAGCAGTACTTC
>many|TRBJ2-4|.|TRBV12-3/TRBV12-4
CASTVGGTKNIQYF
TGTGCCAGCACCGTTGGGGGTACCAAAAACATTCAGTACTTC
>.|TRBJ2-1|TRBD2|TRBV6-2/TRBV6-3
CASIGGGLKQFF
TGTGCCAGCATCGGGGGGGGGCTCAAGCAGTTCTTC
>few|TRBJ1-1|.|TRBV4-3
CASSQRTVNTEAFF
TGCGCCAGCAGCCAGAGGACGGTGAACACTGAAGCTTTCTTT
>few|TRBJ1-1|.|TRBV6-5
CASSYLDNTEAFF
TGTGCCAGCAGTTACCTCGACAACACTGAAGCTTTCTTT
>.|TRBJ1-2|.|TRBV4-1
CASSQANPRSNSYTF
TGCGCCAGCAGCCAAGCTAATCCTCGGTCGAATAGCTACACCTTC
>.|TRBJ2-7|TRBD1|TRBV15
CATSRDLTGALQREQYF
TGTGCCACCAGCAGAGATCTCACAGGGGCCCTTCAGAGGGAGCAGTACTTC
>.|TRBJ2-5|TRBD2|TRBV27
CASSSGTIRGGETQYF
TGTGCCAGCAGTTCCGGGACTATCCGCGGGGGAGAGACCCAGTACTTC
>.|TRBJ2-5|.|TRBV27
CASSFQGASGKETQYF
TGTGCCAGCAGTTTTCAGGGGGCTAGCGGGAAGGAGACCCAGTACTTC
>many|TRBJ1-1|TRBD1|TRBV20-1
CSARDLNRGGPEAFF
TGCAGTGCTAGAGATCTCAACAGGGGCGGCCCTGAAGCTTTCTTT
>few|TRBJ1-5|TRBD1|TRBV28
CASSLLSGGSNQPQHF
TGTGCCAGCAGCCTACTCTCAGGGGGGAGCAATCAGCCCCAGCATTTT
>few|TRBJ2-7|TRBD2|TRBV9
CASSAGLDYEQYF
TGTGCCAGCAGCGCGGGACTAGACTACGAGCAGTACTTC
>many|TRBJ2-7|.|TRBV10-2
CASKLAGPPYEQYF
TGCGCCAGCAAGTTAGCCGGACCCCCCTACGAGCAGTACTTC
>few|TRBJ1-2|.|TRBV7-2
CASSLAWVKVVYGYTF
TGTGCCAGCAGCTTAGCGTGGGTCAAGGTTGTCTATGGCTACACCTTC
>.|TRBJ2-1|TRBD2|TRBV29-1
CSVVAGGPVNEQFF
TGCAGCGTTGTAGCGGGAGGGCCTGTAAATGAGCAGTTCTTC
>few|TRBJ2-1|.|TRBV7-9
CASSLWDFSYNEQFF
TGTGCCAGCAGCCTCTGGGACTTCTCCTACAATGAGCAGTTCTTC
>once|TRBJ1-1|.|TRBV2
CASSEGQGTNTEAFF
TGTGCCAGCAGTGAGGGGCAGGGCACAAACACTGAAGCTTTCTTT
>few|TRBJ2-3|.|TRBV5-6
CASSLVFLTGSYSTDTQYF
TGTGCCAGCAGCTTAGTATTCCTCACGGGGAGCTATAGCACAGATACGCAGTATTTT
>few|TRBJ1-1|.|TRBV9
CASSVVGSGNTEAFF
TGTGCCAGCAGCGTAGTCGGGTCCGGGAACACTGAAGCTTTCTTT
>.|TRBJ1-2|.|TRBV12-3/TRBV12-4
CASNAPGRGNYGYTF
TGTGCCAGCAACGCCCCAGGGAGGGGTAACTATGGCTACACCTTC
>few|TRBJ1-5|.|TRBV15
CATSRATGSIDQPQHF
TGTGCCACCAGCAGAGCCACAGGGAGTATTGATCAGCCCCAGCATTTT
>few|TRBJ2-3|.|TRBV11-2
CASSSGTFSTDTQYF
TGTGCCAGCAGCTCGGGGACTTTTTCGACAGATACGCAGTATTTT
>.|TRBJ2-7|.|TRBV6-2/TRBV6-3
CASSPLPGNEQYF
TGTGCCAGCAGTCCCTTGCCAGGGAACGAGCAGTACTTC
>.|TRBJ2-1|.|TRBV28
CASRWGAYEQFF
TGTGCCAGTAGATGGGGGGCATATGAGCAGTTCTTC
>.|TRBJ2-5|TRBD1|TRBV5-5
CASSLEGARRETQYF
TGTGCCAGCAGCTTGGAGGGGGCGCGGAGGGAGACCCAGTACTTC
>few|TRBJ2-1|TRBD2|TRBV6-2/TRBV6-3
CASTEGVSSGRRGNEQFF
TGTGCCAGCACGGAGGGCGTGTCTAGCGGGAGAAGGGGCAATGAGCAGTTCTTC